A single sample gave rise to the 18 T cell receptor beta chains below, sequenced in a study of blood T cell repertoires in COVID-19. Measured with immunoSEQ multiplex PCR; TCRdb has only the in-frame clones, and not every one. The table has 75,000 to 95,000 clones, 80% to 90% seen once. Sequencing was done on a sample of peripheral blood. All receptors come from a man over 45 with active COVID-19.

The rearrangement uses TRBV7-2 and TRBJ2-7, with 7 bases lining up with TRBD1. The length of the CDR3 is 14 residues. The J segment lost 3 bases and the V segment lost 2 bases, leaving 4 bases of the junction unmatched. Germline-derived CDR1 and CDR2 are SGHTA and FQGNSA. The CDR3 loop reads CASSLFAGGYEQYF. DNA for the CDR3: TGTGCCAGCAGCTTATTCGCAGGGGGCTACGAGCAGTACTTC.

V is TRBV4-2 and J is TRBJ1-2; 11 bases are a match to TRBD1. Germline V gene data show CDR1 as LGHNA and CDR2 as YNFKEQ. Germline trimming cut 4 bases from V and 4 bases from J; bases unmatched to any gene: 8. The CDR3 covers 16 residues. The CDR3 DNA sequence: TGTGCCAGCAGCCGTGGACAGGGGGCGTTTGTCTATGGCTACACCTTC. Protein: CASSRGQGAFVYGYTF.

There are a few counts of this clone. The chain recombines TRBV24-1 with TRBJ1-2; a possible D gene is TRBD1 (6 bases). The V end lost 4 bases, the J end lost 4 bases, and 12 bases lay between the germline ends. The germline gives CDR1 KGHDR, CDR2 SFDVKD. This CDR3 contains 14 residues. The CDR3 nucleotides are TGTGCCACCAGTGACCTTGGACAGTCCTATGGCTACACCTTC. Translating gives CATSDLGQSYGYTF.

The genes are TRBV28 and TRBJ2-7, with D possibly TRBD1 on 5 matching bases. V lost 3 bases and J lost 7, with 16 bases in between. Germline lookup yields CDR1 MDHEN and CDR2 SYDVKM. CDR3 length: 14 amino acids. CDR3 DNA sequence: TGTGCCAGCAGTTTGCTGCAGGGTGGTCGGGAGCAGTACTTC. Translating gives CASSLLQGGREQYF.

This chain uses TRBV11-2 with TRBJ2-2; 16 bases agree with TRBD2. There are 18 residues in the CDR3. V was pared by 3 bases and J by 5 bases, with 6 bases of the junction left unmatched. Germline V gives CDR1 SGHAT, CDR2 FQNNGV. This chain's CDR3 is CASSLPGLAGGRTGELFF. The CDR3 nucleotides are TGTGCCAGCAGCTTGCCGGGACTAGCGGGGGGGCGAACCGGGGAGCTGTTTTTT.

The chain combines TRBV28 with TRBJ2-2; D is ambiguous. The germline gives CDR1 MDHEN, CDR2 SYDVKM. This CDR3 spans 12 amino acids. Between the trimmed V and J ends, which lost 3 bases and 6 bases, there was a span of 5 bases. CDR3 in DNA: TGTGCCAGCAGTTTCCGAGCCGGGGAGCTGTTTTTT. This sequence encodes CASSFRAGELFF.

This chain links TRBV19 with TRBJ2-3; D remains ambiguous. Trimming took 5 bases from V and 5 from J, leaving 8 bases between them. CDR3 length: 12 residues. CDR1 LNHDA and CDR2 SQIVND come from the germline V gene (reference sequence). CDR3 sequence: CASSPLGDTQYF. The CDR3 nucleotides are TGTGCCAGTAGTCCCCTCGGAGATACGCAGTATTTT.

This chain joins TRBV7-3 and TRBJ2-2, with 7 bases aligning to TRBD1. CDR1 is SGHTA, CDR2 FQGTGA, per germline. J was trimmed by 6 bases and V by 5 bases; bases with no gene match: 12. This CDR3 spans 16 amino acids. CDR3 in DNA: TGTGCCAGCAGCCGACGCGCCGACAGGGTCCCCGGGGAGCTGTTTTTT. Its protein is CASSRRADRVPGELFF.

This chain connects TRBV19 to TRBJ2-1; TRBD2 might be the D (5 bases). V lost 3 bases, J lost 2 bases, and 8 bases lay in between. Germline-derived CDR1 and CDR2 are LNHDA and SQIVND (reference sequence). This CDR3 has 14 amino acids. The CDR3 here is CASSIGVPYNEQFF. For the CDR3, the DNA is TGTGCCAGTAGTATCGGGGTACCCTACAATGAGCAGTTCTTC.

The chain carries TRBV27 and TRBJ1-1; possible D gene TRBD1, 6 bases. The germline V gene encodes CDR1 MNHEY and CDR2 SMNVEV (reference sequence). This CDR3 is built from 15 residues. Trimming pared 0 bases from V and 1 base from J, leaving 9 bases between. The CDR3 spells CASSLSVGGNTEAFF. CDR3 coding DNA: TGTGCCAGCAGTTTATCGGTAGGGGGGAACACTGAAGCTTTCTTT.

The chain is built from TRBV2 and TRBJ1-1; TRBD1 aligns across 10 bases. Germline V gene sequence: CDR1 SNHLY, CDR2 FYNNEI. The CDR3 loop spans 12 amino acids. V was clipped by 8 bases and J by 5 bases; unmatched bases: 2. The CDR3 sequence is CASRDRGTEAFF. The CDR3 region has the DNA TGTGCCAGCCGGGACAGGGGAACTGAAGCTTTCTTT.

The chain links TRBV5-1 to TRBJ1-4; 8 positions agree with TRBD1. Germline trimming cut 0 bases from V and 3 bases from J; bases unmatched to any gene: 4. CDR3 length equals 16 residues. Looked up from germline, CDR1 is SGHRS and CDR2 is YFSETQ. The CDR3 DNA reads TGCGCCAGCAGCTTGGCCGGACAGGGTGCTAATGAAAAACTGTTTTTT. This sequence encodes CASSLAGQGANEKLFF. Variable domain in full (rest from reference TRBV5-1 and TRBJ1-4): KAGVTQTPRYLIKTRGQQVTLSCSPISGHRSVSWYQQTPGQGLQFLFEYFSETQRNKGNFPGRFSGRQFSNSRSEMNVSTLELGDSALYLCASSLAGQGANEKLFFGSGTQLSVL.

In this sample, this clone turned up a few times. This chain connects TRBV6-2 or TRBV6-3 to TRBJ2-5; TRBD2 matches at 15 bases. Unmatched junction bases numbered 7, after V lost 0 bases and J lost 5 bases. CDR1 and CDR2 from the germline V gene are MNHEY and SVGEGT. This CDR3 region has 18 residues. The CDR3 reads CASSYSWTSGRALETQYF. CDR3 sequence (DNA): TGTGCCAGCAGTTACTCCTGGACTAGCGGGAGGGCCTTGGAGACCCAGTACTTC.

The rearrangement uses TRBV6-2 or TRBV6-3 and TRBJ1-5; a possible D gene is TRBD1 (6 bases). Germline V lookup: CDR1 MNHEY, CDR2 SVGEGT. The CDR3 is made up of 13 amino acids. The V end lost 5 bases, the J end lost 7 bases, and 12 bases lay between the germline ends. CDR3 loop: CASSTLRGQPQHF. The CDR3 DNA reads TGTGCCAGCAGTACCCTCAGGGGCCAGCCCCAGCATTTT.

This chain joins TRBV6-2 or TRBV6-3 and TRBJ2-6; D might be TRBD2 (6 bases). V lost 4 bases and J 0 bases, leaving 13 bases between the germline ends. The CDR3 is made up of 17 amino acids. Germline CDR1 is MNHEY and CDR2 is SVGEGT. The CDR3 DNA follows: TGTGCCAGCAGTTCCCTCCCGGGACTCTCTGGGGCCAACGTCCTGACTTTC. Translating it yields CASSSLPGLSGANVLTF.

This clone was detected only once. This chain uses TRBV15 with TRBJ2-7; TRBD1 aligns across 9 bases. V lost 2 bases to trimming and J lost 1 base; unmatched junction nucleotides: 6. Germline CDR1 reads LNHNV; CDR2 reads YYDKDF (reference sequence). The CDR3 length is 16 residues. The CDR3 spells CATSRSRTGASYEQYF. CDR3 DNA: TGTGCCACCAGCAGATCCCGGACAGGGGCTTCCTACGAGCAGTACTTC.

On this clone itself: Additional DNA sequences in this sample encode the identical CDR3. In DNA form, the CDR3 reads TGCGCCAGCAGTCCCGGGACAAGCAATGAGCAGTTCTTC. This encodes CASSPGTSNEQFF. The chain couples TRBV5-1 to TRBJ2-1, with D possibly being TRBD1 (6 bases). Germline lookup yields CDR1 SGHRS and CDR2 YFSETQ. There are 13 residues in the CDR3. Trimming took off 5 bases at V and 6 bases at J, with 12 bases between the two ends.

This sequence joins TRBV15 and TRBJ2-2; 10 nucleotides line up with TRBD2. The CDR3 has 17 residues. The V and J ends lost 2 bases and 6 bases, in that order; junction bases with no gene match: 9. Looked up from germline, CDR1 is LNHNV and CDR2 is YYDKDF (reference sequence). CDR3 coding DNA: TGTGCCACCAGCAGATCAGTGTGGACTAGCGGCGCCGGGGAGCTGTTTTTT. This codes for CATSRSVWTSGAGELFF.